This T cell receptor beta chain stems from a study of T cells after yellow fever vaccination. Looked up from germline, CDR1 is MGHRA and CDR2 is YSYEKL. The length of the CDR3 is 16 residues. Germline trimming cut 1 base from V and 4 bases from J; bases unmatched to any gene: 9. TCRdb redid the calling of the 5' RACE reads with MiXCR, one entry per CDR3 protein. The sample lists 450,000 to 650,000 distinct CDR3 sequences, 21% occurring once. This clonotype has a handful of counts. Its antigen is not known. Study results and limitations: Most clones from primary vaccination were detected again post-booster (96% CD4, 70% to 90% CD8). Weaker in magnitude, the secondary response showed a faster peak on day 5 versus 15.

This sample comprised PBMCs, obtained roughly 23 days after the first yellow fever vaccination. The chain carries TRBV4-1 and TRBJ1-2; 7 nucleotides line up with TRBD1. This TCR derives from a young man who received the YFV17D yellow fever vaccine. CDR3 protein: CASSQVNTGALYGYTF. CDR3 DNA sequence: TGCGCCAGCAGCCAAGTAAATACAGGGGCCCTCTATGGCTACACCTTC.